Each of the 32 T cell receptor beta chains below was sequenced from the same sample in a study of T cells in Graves' hyperthyroidism and ophthalmopathy. Amplification of TCR beta CDR3 regions was performed using RNA transcripts as template. The study used the HTBI primer set for a first-round RT-PCR of the TCR CDR3. TCRdb re-called the multiplex PCR reads with MiXCR, one entry per CDR3 protein. The sample lists around 600,000 distinct CDR3 sequences, approximately 14% seen once, with under 15% in the top ten. Material for sequencing was blood. These receptors were obtained from a woman aged 45-65 years with Graves' ophthalmopathy.

This clonotype was counted ten times or more. V gene TRBV29-1 combines with J gene TRBJ2-3; 8 bases fit TRBD1. This CDR3 comprises 15 residues. With 7 bases clipped from V and 2 bases from J, the junction kept 11 bases outside the gene matches. Germline loops: CDR1 SQVTM, CDR2 ANQGSEA. CDR3 DNA: TGCAGCGCCCACGCACAGGGGGTTTTCACAGATACGCAGTATTTT. Encoded protein: CSAHAQGVFTDTQYF.

A few counts support this clonotype. This chain connects TRBV30 to TRBJ2-2; D is ambiguous. The CDR3 sequence is 12 residues long. V was clipped by 5 bases and J by 4 bases, with 8 bases between them. Germline assignment: CDR1 GTSNPN and CDR2 SVGIG (reference sequence). CDR3 nucleotide sequence: TGTGCCTGGGTCCTAGTCACCGGGGAGCTGTTTTTT. Amino acids: CAWVLVTGELFF.

CDR3 region: CASRPLGLAGGPVTDEQFF. As DNA, the CDR3 is TGTGCCAGCAGACCCCTGGGACTAGCGGGAGGGCCGGTAACCGATGAGCAGTTCTTC. The rearrangement uses TRBV6-1 and TRBJ2-1; 16 bases match TRBD2. Germline V lookup: CDR1 MNHNS, CDR2 SASEGT. Trimming at V came to 6 bases and at J to 8 bases, leaving 16 bases not matched to a gene. The CDR3 totals 19 residues.

This chain links TRBV3-2 with TRBJ2-1; the table's D call, TRBD2, was not checked against the DNA. TRBV3-2 is a pseudogene locus. The CDR3 is 17 residues long. CDR3 bases: TGTGCCAGCAGCCAAGATAGGACTAGCGGGAGCCGCAATGAGCAGTTCTTC. Its translation: CASSQDRTSGSRNEQFF.

The sample holds many counts of this clonotype. The V call is TRBV5-1, the J call TRBJ2-3, with 15 bases aligning to TRBD2. The trim removed 0 bases at V and 4 bases at J, leaving 6 bases unmatched. The CDR3 runs to 18 residues. CDR1 is SGHRS, CDR2 YFSETQ, per germline. Here the CDR3 reads CASSLEGLAGGFSDTQYF. The DNA for the CDR3 is TGCGCCAGCAGCTTGGAGGGACTAGCGGGAGGCTTCTCAGATACGCAGTATTTT.

This clonotype has ten or more counts. The V gene is TRBV7-8, the J gene TRBJ2-7; TRBD2 aligns across 12 bases. CDR1 and CDR2 (germline): SGHVS, FQNEAQ. Trimming at V came to 5 bases and at J to 4 bases, leaving 9 bases not matched to a gene. The CDR3 sequence is 16 residues long. The CDR3, as DNA: TGTGCCAGCAGCCCGAGGACTAGCGGGACGTGGTACGAGCAGTACTTC. Translated, it gives CASSPRTSGTWYEQYF.

Many counts were recorded for this clonotype. CDR3 residues: CASSLDGNQPQHF. CDR3 nucleotide sequence: TGTGCCAGCAGTTTAGATGGCAATCAGCCCCAGCATTTT. The chain is built from TRBV27 and TRBJ1-5; D uncertain. The CDR3 extends over 13 amino acids. From germline, CDR1 is MNHEY and CDR2 SMNVEV (reference sequence). Trimming pared 2 bases from V and 2 bases from J, leaving 4 bases between.

This clonotype turned up a few times. The chain couples TRBV9 to TRBJ2-5; possibly TRBD2 for D (6 bases). This CDR3 comprises 15 residues. Germline CDR1 reads SGDLS; CDR2 reads YYNGEE. Trimming pared 0 bases from V and 3 bases from J, leaving 12 bases between. The CDR3 sequence: CASSVGRGWKETQYF. CDR3 nucleotides: TGTGCCAGCAGCGTAGGTCGGGGGTGGAAAGAGACCCAGTACTTC.

This clonotype showed up just a few times. The V gene is TRBV4-3, the J gene TRBJ2-7; D ambiguous. The length of the CDR3 is 19 residues. V lost 1 base and J lost 6, with 28 bases in between. The germline V gene has CDR1 LGHNA and CDR2 YSLEER. For the CDR3, the DNA is TGCGCCAGCAGCCAAGGGCCCTCACGGACCGGGCCGCCCATACCCGAGCAGTACTTC. Its protein is CASSQGPSRTGPPIPEQYF.

This clonotype has at least ten counts. CDR3 nucleotide sequence: TGTGCCAGCAAGGGACAGGGTGTTTACGAGCAGTACTTC. Encoded protein: CASKGQGVYEQYF. The chain couples TRBV6-2 or TRBV6-3 to TRBJ2-7; 9 bases fit TRBD1. CDR3 size: 13 residues. With 7 bases clipped from V and 4 bases from J, the junction kept 5 bases outside the gene matches. Germline CDR1 reads MNHEY; CDR2 reads SVGEGT.

This clonotype occurred many times. The gene calls are TRBV20-1 and TRBJ2-5; D uncertain. The CDR3 is 13 residues long. The ends were cut back, 2 bases at V and 4 bases at J, with 11 bases in the middle. Germline V gene data show CDR1 as DFQATT and CDR2 as SNEGSKA (reference sequence). CDR3 sequence: CSARPGIGETQYF. The DNA of the CDR3 is TGCAGTGCTAGACCGGGTATAGGAGAGACCCAGTACTTC.

This clonotype was counted ten times or more. The chain couples TRBV12-3 or TRBV12-4 to TRBJ2-1; TRBD2 is a possible D gene (6 bases). V was shortened by 7 bases and J by 1 base, with 11 bases between the two germline ends. The CDR3 runs to 14 residues. Here the CDR3 reads CASIDRGSYNEQFF. The CDR3, as DNA: TGTGCCAGCATCGACCGGGGGTCCTACAATGAGCAGTTCTTC.

This clonotype was counted at least ten times. This chain links TRBV6-1 with TRBJ2-7; D gene ambiguous. Trimming stripped 6 bases from V and 2 bases from J, with 17 bases between. The CDR3 has 15 amino acids. The germline V gene encodes CDR1 MNHNS and CDR2 SASEGT. CDR3 residues: CASRPDDGYTYEQYF. CDR3 bases: TGTGCCAGCAGACCCGACGACGGATATACCTACGAGCAGTACTTC.

This clonotype appeared a few times. V and J are TRBV6-5 and TRBJ2-5; tentatively, D is TRBD2 (6 bases). V was shortened by 0 bases and J by 2 bases, with 16 bases between the two germline ends. Germline V gene data show CDR1 as MNHEY and CDR2 as SVGAGI. This CDR3 spans 17 amino acids. The CDR3 sequence: CASSYSPLGTRQETQYF. CDR3 DNA: TGTGCCAGCAGTTACTCACCCCTCGGGACTCGACAAGAGACCCAGTACTTC.

The V and J genes are TRBV27 and TRBJ2-7; 7 positions agree with TRBD1. CDR1 is MNHEY, CDR2 SMNVEV, per germline (reference sequence). There are 13 residues in the CDR3. V dropped 10 bases and J dropped 2; count of bases not matched to a gene: 8. The CDR3 reads CATSTGSAYEQYF. CDR3 bases: TGTGCCACCTCGACAGGGTCTGCCTACGAGCAGTACTTC.

This clonotype appeared a few times. A clone one base away is much larger, so this may be a read error. The chain combines TRBV20-1 with TRBJ2-5, with 9 bases that match TRBD2. V lost 2 bases, J lost 4 bases, and 8 bases stayed unmatched. The CDR3 extends over 15 amino acids. The germline V gene encodes CDR1 DFQATT and CDR2 SNEGSKA (reference sequence). The CDR3 DNA is TGCAGTGCTAGACTCCTAGCGGGATTGGGAGAGACCCAGTACTTC. It translates to CSARLLAGLGETQYF.

This clonotype appeared many times. The chain couples TRBV2 to TRBJ2-1, with 8 bases identical to TRBD2. CDR3 length: 16 amino acids. CDR1 SNHLY and CDR2 FYNNEI come from the germline V gene. Unmatched junction bases numbered 8, after V lost 7 bases and J lost 0 bases. The CDR3 DNA reads TGTGCCAGCACGGGGGGGACTTCCCTCTCCTACAATGAGCAGTTCTTC. Amino acid sequence: CASTGGTSLSYNEQFF.

This rearrangement joins TRBV12-3 or TRBV12-4 to TRBJ1-1, with D hard to call. V was shortened by 1 base and J by 3 bases, with 15 bases between the two germline ends. This CDR3 comprises 16 residues. The CDR3 protein is CASSLGGSGLYTEAFF. For the CDR3, the DNA is TGTGCCAGCAGTTTAGGGGGTTCAGGCCTTTACACTGAAGCTTTCTTT.

Concerning this clonotype itself: Sequence at one end of the junction differs from germline and may be a read error. V is TRBV28 and J is TRBJ2-5; 9 positions match TRBD2. The CDR3 has 13 residues. The germline CDR1 and CDR2 sequences are MDHEN and SYDVKM. CDR3 DNA sequence: TGTGCCAGCAGTTTCATAACGAAGCGGGAGGTGAACTTC. Protein: CASSFITKREVNF.

This clonotype was counted only a few times. The chain is built from TRBV6-1 and TRBJ2-7; 14 positions agree with TRBD2. CDR1 and CDR2 from the germline V gene are MNHNS and SASEGT. J was trimmed by 2 bases and V by 5 bases; bases with no gene match: 11. The CDR3 sequence is 18 residues long. The CDR3 coding sequence is TGTGCCAGCAGTTCGCGACGGGGACTAGCGGGAGCGACCTACGAGCAGTACTTC. This codes for CASSSRRGLAGATYEQYF.

At least ten counts were recorded for this clonotype. CDR3: CSALDPEAETQYF. CDR3 coding DNA: TGCAGTGCTCTAGACCCCGAGGCAGAGACCCAGTACTTC. The chain employs TRBV20-1 and TRBJ2-5; no clear D gene. The V gene lost 5 bases and the J gene lost 4 bases, with 14 bases spanning the gap. In germline, CDR1 is DFQATT, CDR2 SNEGSKA (reference sequence). The CDR3 loop spans 13 amino acids.

Worth noting for this clonotype: A much larger clone lies one base from this, so it may be a read error. V and J are TRBV28 and TRBJ1-6; no reliable D call. The CDR3 has 15 residues. Germline V gene lookup returns CDR1 MDHEN and CDR2 SYDVKM. CDR3 bases: TGTGCCAGCAGGATACCGAAACTGACTAATTCACTCCTCCACTTT. It yields the protein CASRIPKLTNSLLHF.

This chain connects TRBV20-1 to TRBJ1-4, with a possible D match to TRBD1 (5 bases). The CDR3 runs 11 residues. The V and J ends lost 5 bases and 8 bases respectively, with 9 bases between them. Germline V gene lookup returns CDR1 DFQATT and CDR2 SNEGSKA (reference sequence). This CDR3 is CSASGPEKLFF. CDR3 bases: TGCAGTGCTTCAGGGCCGGAAAAACTGTTTTTT.

The J gene is TRBJ2-1, the V gene TRBV28; TRBD2 aligns across 14 bases. The CDR3 sequence is 21 residues long. The germline gives CDR1 MDHEN, CDR2 SYDVKM. V trimming: 6 bases; J trimming: 4 bases; junction bases outside the gene matches: 20. The CDR3 region has the DNA TGTGCCAGCAGAATGAGGTGGGCTCGAGGGACTAGCGGGAGAGGTTACAATGAGCAGTTCTTC. Protein sequence: CASRMRWARGTSGRGYNEQFF.

This clonotype showed up just a few times. The gene calls are TRBV10-3 and TRBJ2-7; maybe TRBD1 (6 bases). The length of the CDR3 is 14 residues. V gave up 6 bases and J gave up 3 bases, with 15 bases separating them. Germline V gene data show CDR1 as ENHRY and CDR2 as SYGVKD. The CDR3 here is CAIRSPGESYEQYF. The CDR3 nucleotides are TGTGCCATCAGGTCCCCAGGGGAAAGCTACGAGCAGTACTTC.

V and J are TRBV18 and TRBJ2-2; 8 positions match TRBD2. The ends lost 3 bases at V and 3 bases at J; junction bases unmatched: 12. The CDR3 loop spans 18 amino acids. Germline CDR1 KGHSH, CDR2 LQKENI. This CDR3 reads CASSPVVAGNRDTGELFF. The CDR3 bases are TGTGCCAGCTCACCGGTGGTAGCGGGAAACCGGGACACCGGGGAGCTGTTTTTT.

This clonotype was picked up many times. This chain connects TRBV6-2 or TRBV6-3 to TRBJ1-2, with a weak D call TRBD1 (6 bases). Germline V gene lookup returns CDR1 MNHEY and CDR2 SVGEGT. The CDR3 totals 15 residues. V was shortened by 7 bases and J by 4 bases, with 19 bases between the two germline ends. The CDR3 here is CASTGDRIGAYGYTF. CDR3 DNA: TGTGCCAGCACTGGCGACAGGATAGGAGCCTATGGCTACACCTTC.

The table lists this clonotype with a few counts. This chain links TRBV27 with TRBJ2-2; TRBD1 might be the D (6 bases). CDR3 length equals 17 residues. Germline CDR1 reads MNHEY; CDR2 reads SMNVEV (reference sequence). The V gene lost 2 bases and the J gene lost 6 bases, with 19 bases spanning the gap. DNA of the CDR3: TGTGCCAGCAGTTTAGCTGGCAGGGGATTTGGTTCCGGGGAGCTGTTTTTT. It is translated as CASSLAGRGFGSGELFF.

This clonotype has a count of ten or more. DNA for the CDR3: TGTGCCAGCAGTTTTCGTACGGCTAGCGGATACAATGAGCAGTTCTTC. This sequence encodes CASSFRTASGYNEQFF. This rearrangement joins TRBV28 to TRBJ2-1; 7 nucleotides agree with TRBD2. This CDR3 contains 16 residues. With V trimmed by 3 bases and J by 4 bases, 9 bases remained unmatched. In germline, CDR1 is MDHEN, CDR2 SYDVKM.

This chain joins TRBV19 and TRBJ1-5; D is perhaps TRBD1 (5 bases). Germline V CDR1 and CDR2: LNHDA, SQIVND (reference sequence). With 2 bases removed from V and 6 bases from J, the gap between germline ends came to 14 bases. The CDR3 is 15 residues long. This CDR3 is CASSITRTGSQPQHF. The DNA of the CDR3 is TGTGCCAGTAGTATAACCCGAACAGGATCTCAGCCCCAGCATTTT.

The table lists this clonotype with many counts. This rearrangement joins TRBV2 to TRBJ2-7; unclear D gene. The ends were cut back, 9 bases at V and 8 bases at J, with 14 bases in the middle. From germline, CDR1 is SNHLY and CDR2 FYNNEI. This CDR3 has 11 residues. The CDR3, as DNA: TGTGCCAGTATAAAAACTCAAAAGCAGTACTTC. This encodes CASIKTQKQYF.

A few counts support this clonotype. The chain is built from TRBV24-1 and TRBJ2-1; 7 bases fit TRBD1. Trimming cost V 5 bases and J 1 base; bases outside gene matches: 4. The germline V gene has CDR1 KGHDR and CDR2 SFDVKD. The CDR3 has 15 residues. Here the CDR3 DNA reads TGTGCCACCAGTGCCCACAGGGGATCCTACAATGAGCAGTTCTTC. Protein product: CATSAHRGSYNEQFF.